This is a list of T cell receptor beta chains from one sample in a study of T cell responses to AZD1222 COVID-19 vaccine. Using immunoSEQ multiplex PCR, the repertoire was profiled, and TCRdb retains in-frame clones only, with some absent. The top ten clones hold around 4.9% of a sample with around 110,000 clones, around 90% of them seen once. The sequenced sample was peripheral blood, obtained 28 days after the second AZD1222 dose. All receptors derive from an adult who received the AZD1222 COVID-19 vaccine. Each CDR3 is given with its conserved first and last residue. D genes are given only for firm matches. Expanded clones get a size class; other rows say once, few or many, or leave the size out.

CDR3 DNA: TGTGCCAGCAAAACAGGGGATTATAGCAATCAGCCCCAGCATTTT
CDR3 protein: CASKTGDYSNQPQHF
V gene: TRBV19
clone size: -
J gene: TRBJ1-5
D gene: TRBD1

CDR3 DNA: TGTGCCAGCAGTTCACCCCTGACAGGGGTGAATGAGCAGTTCTTC
CDR3 protein: CASSSPLTGVNEQFF
V gene: TRBV27
clone size: -
J gene: TRBJ2-1
D gene: TRBD1

CDR3 DNA: TGTGCCAGCAGTTACTCTCAGGGTACCCCAGATACGCAGTATTTT
CDR3 protein: CASSYSQGTPDTQYF
V gene: TRBV6-5
clone size: -
J gene: TRBJ2-3
D gene: -

CDR3 DNA: TGTGCCAGCAGTACGACAGGGGGCTTCTCACCCCTCCACTTT
CDR3 protein: CASSTTGGFSPLHF
V gene: TRBV2
clone size: few
J gene: TRBJ1-6
D gene: TRBD1

CDR3 DNA: TGTGCCAGTAGTGGCATACTCTCTGGAAACACCATATATTTT
CDR3 protein: CASSGILSGNTIYF
V gene: TRBV19
clone size: -
J gene: TRBJ1-3
D gene: -

CDR3 DNA: TGTGCCAGCAGCTTAGGTTACGAGCAGTACTTC
CDR3 protein: CASSLGYEQYF
V gene: TRBV13
clone size: -
J gene: TRBJ2-7
D gene: -

CDR3 DNA: TGCAGTGGGGACAGGGGCTATGGCTACACCTTC
CDR3 protein: CSGDRGYGYTF
V gene: TRBV20-1
clone size: -
J gene: TRBJ1-2
D gene: TRBD1

CDR3 DNA: TGTGCCAGCAGCTTAGTGGGGGGGCGGGCGGTCGTAGAGACCCAGTACTTC
CDR3 protein: CASSLVGGRAVVETQYF
V gene: TRBV7-8
clone size: -
J gene: TRBJ2-5
D gene: -

CDR3 DNA: TGTGCCAGCAGTTACATGGGGGACGAGCAGTACTTC
CDR3 protein: CASSYMGDEQYF
V gene: TRBV6-5
clone size: few
J gene: TRBJ2-7
D gene: -

CDR3 DNA: TGCGCCAGCAGCCAAGAACGGGGGGGGCCCTCAAGCCCCTACGAGCAGTACTTC
CDR3 protein: CASSQERGGPSSPYEQYF
V gene: TRBV4-3
clone size: -
J gene: TRBJ2-7
D gene: TRBD2

CDR3 DNA: TGTGCCAGTAGTGACCTGGCGGGGGGGTATGGAGATACGCAGTATTTT
CDR3 protein: CASSDLAGGYGDTQYF
V gene: TRBV19
clone size: -
J gene: TRBJ2-3
D gene: TRBD2

CDR3 DNA: TGTGCCAGCAGCTTCCGGGACAGGAACTATGGCTACACCTTC
CDR3 protein: CASSFRDRNYGYTF
V gene: TRBV5-6
clone size: -
J gene: TRBJ1-2
D gene: TRBD1

CDR3 DNA: TGTGCCAGCTGCCGGACGGGGGGGTACGCCGAGCAGTACTTC
CDR3 protein: CASCRTGGYAEQYF
V gene: TRBV6-5
clone size: -
J gene: TRBJ2-7
D gene: TRBD2

CDR3 DNA: TGTGCCAGCAGTTATCGGGCAGGGGGAGGAAATGAGCAGTTCTTC
CDR3 protein: CASSYRAGGGNEQFF
V gene: TRBV6-5
clone size: -
J gene: TRBJ2-1
D gene: -

CDR3 DNA: TGTGCCAGTAAGGAGACTAGTGGGGCAGATACGCAGTATTTT
CDR3 protein: CASKETSGADTQYF
V gene: TRBV19
clone size: -
J gene: TRBJ2-3
D gene: -

CDR3 DNA: TGTGCCACCAGTGAAGGCCACACAGGGGATTACGAGCAGTACTTC
CDR3 protein: CATSEGHTGDYEQYF
V gene: TRBV24-1
clone size: -
J gene: TRBJ2-7
D gene: TRBD1

CDR3 DNA: TGTGCCAGTAGTATAGGACAGGGGATTGGGGCCGGGGAGCTGTTTTTT
CDR3 protein: CASSIGQGIGAGELFF
V gene: TRBV19
clone size: -
J gene: TRBJ2-2
D gene: TRBD1

CDR3 DNA: TGCGCCAGCAGCCAAGATCCCCCCCGCCTGAGCTCCTATAATTCACCCCTCCACTTT
CDR3 protein: CASSQDPPRLSSYNSPLHF
V gene: TRBV4-1
clone size: -
J gene: TRBJ1-6
D gene: -

CDR3 DNA: TGTGCCAGCAGCCTACGGGACAGCCCCTACGAGCAGTACTTC
CDR3 protein: CASSLRDSPYEQYF
V gene: TRBV7-9
clone size: -
J gene: TRBJ2-7
D gene: TRBD1

CDR3 DNA: TGTGCCAGCTCACCAGGGGGGCTTAATTCACCCCTCCACTTT
CDR3 protein: CASSPGGLNSPLHF
V gene: TRBV18
clone size: -
J gene: TRBJ1-6
D gene: -

CDR3 DNA: TGCGCCAGCAGCCCTAGACAGGGGGTCGGCGGGGAGCTGTTTTTT
CDR3 protein: CASSPRQGVGGELFF
V gene: TRBV4-3
clone size: -
J gene: TRBJ2-2
D gene: TRBD1

CDR3 DNA: TGTGCCAGCAGCCAAGATTGGACAGTCCTATATGGCTACACCTTC
CDR3 protein: CASSQDWTVLYGYTF
V gene: TRBV4-2
clone size: few
J gene: TRBJ1-2
D gene: -

CDR3 DNA: TGTGCCAGCAGTTTGGGCAGCCTTTTGGAGCAGTACTTC
CDR3 protein: CASSLGSLLEQYF
V gene: TRBV28
clone size: -
J gene: TRBJ2-7
D gene: -

CDR3 DNA: TGTGCCAGTAGTATAGATCTGGGAGGGGGACCCTACAATGAGCAGTTCTTC
CDR3 protein: CASSIDLGGGPYNEQFF
V gene: TRBV19
clone size: -
J gene: TRBJ2-1
D gene: -

CDR3 DNA: TGTGCCAGCAGTTATGGTGTTGCTGGGGCCAACGTCCTGACTTTC
CDR3 protein: CASSYGVAGANVLTF
V gene: TRBV6-7
clone size: once
J gene: TRBJ2-6
D gene: -

CDR3 DNA: TGTGCCAGCAGCCCCCTCCCTTCCAGCTCCTACGAGCAGTACTTC
CDR3 protein: CASSPLPSSSYEQYF
V gene: TRBV3-1/TRBV3-2
clone size: -
J gene: TRBJ2-7
D gene: -

CDR3 DNA: TGTGCCGGGCAGGGAGGAACCACTGAAGCTTTCTTT
CDR3 protein: CAGQGGTTEAFF
V gene: TRBV28
clone size: -
J gene: TRBJ1-1
D gene: -

CDR3 DNA: TGTGCCAGCAGTTTCGAAACAGGGATCGCTTCACCCCTCCACTTT
CDR3 protein: CASSFETGIASPLHF
V gene: TRBV6-2/TRBV6-3
clone size: -
J gene: TRBJ1-6
D gene: -

CDR3 DNA: TGCGCCAGCAGCCGTCTTAGGATGGGACAGGGAATGGATGAGCAGTTCTTC
CDR3 protein: CASSRLRMGQGMDEQFF
V gene: TRBV4-1
clone size: -
J gene: TRBJ2-1
D gene: TRBD1

CDR3 DNA: TGTGCCAGCAGTTTATCGATAGGGGGCCCCACCTACGAGCAGTACTTC
CDR3 protein: CASSLSIGGPTYEQYF
V gene: TRBV27
clone size: -
J gene: TRBJ2-7
D gene: TRBD1

CDR3 DNA: TGTGCCAGCAGCGCGACAGGGGGCAACACTGAAGCTTTCTTT
CDR3 protein: CASSATGGNTEAFF
V gene: TRBV9
clone size: -
J gene: TRBJ1-1
D gene: TRBD1

CDR3 DNA: TGTGCCAGCAGTCCCAGGCGGGGGGTTGACACTGAAGCTTTCTTT
CDR3 protein: CASSPRRGVDTEAFF
V gene: TRBV25-1
clone size: -
J gene: TRBJ1-1
D gene: -

CDR3 DNA: TGTGCCAGCAGCTCCGGACAGGGGGCGGATGGTGAAGCTTTCTTT
CDR3 protein: CASSSGQGADGEAFF
V gene: TRBV7-9
clone size: -
J gene: TRBJ1-1
D gene: TRBD1

CDR3 DNA: TGCAGCGTTGTTTCTGCCTCGCCGGGGGCGAATGAGCAGTTCTTC
CDR3 protein: CSVVSASPGANEQFF
V gene: TRBV29-1
clone size: -
J gene: TRBJ2-1
D gene: -

CDR3 DNA: TGTGCCAGCGGTATCCGACAGGGGAACACTGAAGCTTTCTTT
CDR3 protein: CASGIRQGNTEAFF
V gene: TRBV6-5
clone size: -
J gene: TRBJ1-1
D gene: TRBD1

CDR3 DNA: TGTGCCAGCAGCTTCATGGGGTTCAACAATGAGCAGTTCTTC
CDR3 protein: CASSFMGFNNEQFF
V gene: TRBV27
clone size: -
J gene: TRBJ2-1
D gene: -

CDR3 DNA: TGTGCCAGCAGTTTAATATACACAGATACGCAGTATTTT
CDR3 protein: CASSLIYTDTQYF
V gene: TRBV27
clone size: -
J gene: TRBJ2-3
D gene: -

CDR3 DNA: TGTGCCAGCAGTTACGCGGTTACAGGGACCTACGAGCAGTACTTC
CDR3 protein: CASSYAVTGTYEQYF
V gene: TRBV6-5
clone size: -
J gene: TRBJ2-7
D gene: -

CDR3 DNA: TGTGCCAGCAGTTCCTCTGGACAGGGGGCCTCGGGGGCCAACGTCCTGACTTTC
CDR3 protein: CASSSSGQGASGANVLTF
V gene: TRBV28
clone size: -
J gene: TRBJ2-6
D gene: TRBD1

CDR3 DNA: TGTGCCAGCAGTGTGGACCAAATCCCCAATCAGCCCCAGCATTTT
CDR3 protein: CASSVDQIPNQPQHF
V gene: TRBV2
clone size: -
J gene: TRBJ1-5
D gene: -

CDR3 DNA: TGTGCCAGCAGCTTACGGGGGGACTCTGGAAACACCATATATTTT
CDR3 protein: CASSLRGDSGNTIYF
V gene: TRBV7-9
clone size: -
J gene: TRBJ1-3
D gene: -

CDR3 DNA: TGTGCCAGCAGCCTCAGACAGGGGAGCACTGAAGCTTTCTTT
CDR3 protein: CASSLRQGSTEAFF
V gene: TRBV6-2/TRBV6-3
clone size: -
J gene: TRBJ1-1
D gene: TRBD1

CDR3 DNA: TGTGCCAGCAGCTCCAACAGGGGAGGGGGCTCTGGGGCCAACGTCCTGACTTTC
CDR3 protein: CASSSNRGGGSGANVLTF
V gene: TRBV5-4
clone size: -
J gene: TRBJ2-6
D gene: -